These 6 T cell receptor beta chains came from one sample sequenced in a study of blood T cell repertoires in COVID-19. Measured with immunoSEQ multiplex PCR; TCRdb has only the in-frame clones, and not every one. The sample has 330,000 or so clones; roughly 90% are singletons. The sequencing input was PBMCs or T cells enriched from blood (not recorded which). Every receptor here comes from a woman aged 25 to 39 who had recovered from COVID-19.

V is TRBV4-2 and J is TRBJ2-7, with D perhaps TRBD2 (5 bases). This CDR3 is 16 amino acids long. Trimming stripped 0 bases from V and 2 bases from J, with 14 bases between. Germline V CDR1 and CDR2: LGHNA, YNFKEQ. The CDR3 coding sequence is TGTGCCAGCAGCCAAGACATCGGGGTTGGCGCCTACGAGCAGTACTTC. Residues: CASSQDIGVGAYEQYF.

V usage is TRBV21-1 and J usage is TRBJ1-4; the table calls TRBD1, which could not be checked here. TRBV21-1 is a listed pseudogene. The CDR3 has 15 residues. Here the CDR3 DNA reads TGTGCCAGCAGCAAAGAGGTACAGGGTTGTGAAAAACTGTTTTTT. This gives the protein CASSKEVQGCEKLFF.

The V gene is TRBV7-8, the J gene TRBJ1-2; a possible D gene is TRBD1 (6 bases). CDR1 is SGHVS, CDR2 FQNEAQ, per germline. There are 15 residues in the CDR3. The V end lost 1 base, the J end lost 7 bases, and 16 bases lay between the germline ends. CDR3 residues: CASSLEPTGIGGYTF. CDR3 coding DNA: TGTGCCAGCAGCTTAGAACCAACAGGGATCGGTGGCTACACCTTC.

This clone has just one count. This chain joins TRBV5-4 and TRBJ2-5, with 9 positions matching TRBD1. This CDR3 has 13 amino acids. Germline CDR1 is SGHNT and CDR2 is YYREEE (reference sequence). J lost 3 bases, V lost 7 bases, and 4 bases had no gene match. The CDR3 DNA follows: TGTGCCAGCGCACAGGGGGCAGAAGAGACCCAGTACTTC. Encoded protein: CASAQGAEETQYF.

The rearrangement links TRBV7-3 to TRBJ2-5, with TRBD2 as a possible D gene (6 bases). The length of the CDR3 is 15 residues. With 2 bases removed from V and 4 bases from J, the gap between germline ends came to 14 bases. Germline-derived CDR1 and CDR2 are SGHTA and FQGTGA. CDR3 amino acids: CASSLLLGGVETQYF. For the CDR3, the DNA is TGTGCCAGCAGCTTACTATTAGGAGGGGTAGAGACCCAGTACTTC. The full variable domain, its missing parts supplied by reference TRBV7-3 and TRBJ2-5, is GAGVSQTPSNKVTEKGKYVELRCDPISGHTALYWYRQSLGQGPEFLIYFQGTGAADDSGLPNDRFFAVRPEGSVSTLKIQRTERGDSAVYLCASSLLLGGVETQYFGPGTRLLVL.

The chain is built from TRBV5-1 and TRBJ2-3, with 7 bases that match TRBD1. CDR1 is SGHRS, CDR2 YFSETQ, per germline. The CDR3 loop spans 17 amino acids. J was trimmed by 9 bases and V by 4 bases; bases with no gene match: 20. For the CDR3, the DNA is TGCGCCAGCAGCGGCCGGACCACAGGGGTAGGACGGCTCACGCAGTATTTT. It translates to CASSGRTTGVGRLTQYF.